One T cell receptor beta chain is described in this entry. Its antigen is still unknown. The sample comes from a study of T cell responses to AZD1222 COVID-19 vaccine. Here immunoSEQ multiplex PCR was the method, and the copy in TCRdb shows in-frame clones only, minus some. The sample consists of roughly 90,000 clones, approximately 92% of them appearing once. The study, taken as a whole, reports: Within unmutated variant regions lay the reported targets of nearly half of spike-specific TCRs. Seropositive status at baseline applied to only a handful of AZD1222 recipients. Spike-specific TCR breadth rose after two AZD1222 doses, and depth rose as well.

This CDR3 region has 13 residues. V was trimmed by 7 bases and J by 1 base, leaving 13 bases between them. Per the germline V gene, CDR1 is SQVTM and CDR2 is ANQGSEA. This TCR was sampled from an adult who received the AZD1222 COVID-19 vaccine. Sequenced here: peripheral blood, sampled 28 days after the second AZD1222 dose. The chain uses TRBV29-1 and TRBJ2-5; D is perhaps TRBD2 (7 bases). The CDR3 bases are TGCAGCGCAGCGCGGGGGCCCCAAGAGACCCAGTACTTC. This translates into CSAARGPQETQYF.